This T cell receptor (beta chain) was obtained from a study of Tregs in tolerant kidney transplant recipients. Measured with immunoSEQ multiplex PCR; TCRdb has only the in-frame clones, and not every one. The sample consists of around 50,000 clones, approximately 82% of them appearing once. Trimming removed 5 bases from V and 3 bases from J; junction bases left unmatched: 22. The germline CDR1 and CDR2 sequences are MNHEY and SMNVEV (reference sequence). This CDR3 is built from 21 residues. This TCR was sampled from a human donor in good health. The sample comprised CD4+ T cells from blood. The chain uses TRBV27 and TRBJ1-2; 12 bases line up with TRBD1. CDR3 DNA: TGTGCCAGCAGTCCCATGTCCCGGGACAGGGGGCGTCCATCTATTGACTATGGCTACACCTTC. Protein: CASSPMSRDRGRPSIDYGYTF.